This T cell receptor (beta chain) emerged from a study of Ad26.COV2.S vaccination and SARS-CoV-2 variants. Study-level findings and limits: Vaccinees reportedly had broad spike-specific CD8+ and CD4+ T cell responses. Vaccine recipients and placebo recipients showed similar non-spike TCR breadth. Individuals receiving vaccine had higher spike-specific TCR breadth than placebo recipients did.

The germline V gene encodes CDR1 SGHAT and CDR2 FQNNGV. The CDR3 runs to 16 residues. V gave up 6 bases and J gave up 3 bases, with 20 bases separating them. Indicated treatment: some 19 received Ad26.COV2.S at low or high dose, single or two shots; several received placebo; per-sample allocation not given. Collection of the samples took place on day 63 after the first injection of vaccine or placebo. To note about this clone: Antigen unknown.

TCRdb's copy holds only in-frame clones and misses some; the assay was immunoSEQ multiplex PCR. The repertoire holds 380,000 or so clones, 83% seen once, with approximately 7% in the top ten. The sample consisted of peripheral blood, taken in a trial of Ad26.COV2.S vaccine versus placebo. The V and J genes are TRBV11-2 and TRBJ2-5, with D perhaps matching TRBD1 or TRBD2 (5 bases each). This clonotype originated in a person between 18 and 59 years old who received the Ad26.COV2.S COVID-19 vaccine or a placebo. For the CDR3, the DNA is TGTGCCAGCAGGAGGATACCGGGACCATCAAAAGAGACCCAGTACTTC. It encodes CASRRIPGPSKETQYF.